This record covers a single T cell receptor beta chain. No antigen is known for it. This entry belongs to a study of read filtering for tumor transcriptome and immune sequencing. General study results and limits: Without single-read clonotypes, shared clonotype proportions correlated more between IR-seq and RNA-seq.

The CDR3 loop spans 18 amino acids. Germline loops: CDR1 MNHEY, CDR2 SVGEGT. The V end lost 6 bases, the J end lost 0 bases, and 21 bases lay between the germline ends. This library used 300 to 450 ng RNA and molecular barcoded adaptors spanning alpha/delta and beta/gamma chains. In TCRdb, the reads were re-called with MiXCR into one record per CDR3 protein. The table records 130,000 or so distinct CDR3 sequences, less than 15% of them present only once. The rearrangement links TRBV6-2 or TRBV6-3 to TRBJ1-5, with D unclear. The source material was a population of CD138-negative cells sorted from bone marrow. This sequence was found in a donor older than 35 with multiple myeloma. CDR3 loop: CASSPAPRTGISNQPQHF. The CDR3 region has the DNA TGTGCCAGCAGCCCGGCACCACGGACTGGTATTAGCAATCAGCCCCAGCATTTT.